A single sample gave rise to the 14 T cell receptor beta chains below, sequenced in a study of cytomegalovirus exposure and HLA in healthy donors. The primer mix had 60 Vbeta and 13 Jbeta primers. This table comes from immunoSEQ multiplex PCR, and its TCRdb copy is limited to in-frame clones, with some not included. The repertoire has under 200,000 clones, roughly four fifths of them found once; the top ten carry roughly 2%. The sequencing input was PBMCs. Receptors originate from a man younger than 45 in good health and CMV-seronegative.

The gene calls are TRBV27 and TRBJ1-2, with 9 nucleotides matching TRBD1. V lost 4 bases and J lost 1; bases outside the gene matches: 4. Germline V CDR1 and CDR2: MNHEY, SMNVEV (reference sequence). The CDR3 sequence is 15 residues long. This CDR3 reads CASSSGQGNNYGYTF. As DNA, the CDR3 is TGTGCCAGCAGTTCAGGACAGGGGAATAACTATGGCTACACCTTC.

The chain is built from TRBV6-6 and TRBJ1-6, with 7 bases fitting TRBD1. Germline CDR1 and CDR2: MNHNY and SVGAGI (reference sequence). The CDR3 is made up of 16 amino acids. The J segment lost 8 bases and the V segment lost 2 bases, leaving 9 bases of the junction unmatched. The CDR3 loop is CASSYNPTGADSPLHF. CDR3 coding DNA: TGTGCCAGCAGTTACAACCCCACAGGGGCCGATTCACCCCTCCACTTT.

This clone was observed once. This sequence joins TRBV25-1 and TRBJ2-7; 8 nucleotides match TRBD2. CDR1 is MGHDK and CDR2 is SYGVNS in the germline V gene. The CDR3 length is 14 residues. V shed 5 bases, J shed 4 bases, and the junction held 7 bases outside the gene matches. This CDR3 is CASSSGRNPYEQYF. The CDR3 DNA follows: TGTGCCAGCAGTAGCGGGAGAAATCCGTACGAGCAGTACTTC.

There are a few counts of this clone. CDR3 DNA: TGTGCCAGCAGCCTAGTTTTAGGACTAGCGGAAAGCACAGATACGCAGTATTTT. Its protein is CASSLVLGLAESTDTQYF. The V and J genes are TRBV28 and TRBJ2-3, with 10 bases aligning to TRBD2. The CDR3 runs 18 residues. The trim removed 6 bases at V and 0 bases at J, leaving 12 bases unmatched. The germline V gene has CDR1 MDHEN and CDR2 SYDVKM.

The chain is built from TRBV5-1 and TRBJ1-3, with D perhaps matching TRBD1 (6 bases). The CDR3 runs to 15 residues. Trimming took off 5 bases at V and 1 base at J, with 13 bases between the two ends. Germline assignment: CDR1 SGHRS and CDR2 YFSETQ. CDR3 nucleotide sequence: TGCGCCAGCAGTTACGCAGGGGCTTCTGGAAACACCATATATTTT. This gives the protein CASSYAGASGNTIYF.

V and J are TRBV30 and TRBJ1-5, with 7 bases identical to TRBD1. The CDR3 loop spans 17 amino acids. After removal of 2 bases from V and 0 bases from J, the junction contained 10 bases not matched to a gene. Germline assignment: CDR1 GTSNPN and CDR2 SVGIG (reference sequence). The CDR3 region is CAWSTTNRGNSNQPQHF. CDR3 DNA sequence: TGTGCCTGGAGTACAACTAACAGGGGAAATAGCAATCAGCCCCAGCATTTT. Variable domain in full (rest from reference TRBV30 and TRBJ1-5): SQTIHQWPATLVQPVGSPLSLECTVEGTSNPNLYWYRQAAGRGLQLLFYSVGIGQISSEVPQNLSASRPQDRQFILSSKKLLLSDSGFYLCAWSTTNRGNSNQPQHFGDGTRLSIL.

The V call is TRBV2, the J call TRBJ2-3; TRBD2 aligns across 11 bases. Germline lookup yields CDR1 SNHLY and CDR2 FYNNEI. The CDR3 consists of 15 residues. V trimming: 3 bases; J trimming: 6 bases; junction bases outside the gene matches: 5. The CDR3 loop reads CASSEEASGRDTQYF. The CDR3 nucleotides are TGTGCCAGCAGTGAGGAAGCTAGCGGGAGGGATACGCAGTATTTT.

The chain couples TRBV5-1 to TRBJ2-3; 11 bases fit TRBD2. The germline V gene encodes CDR1 SGHRS and CDR2 YFSETQ. The V and J ends lost 4 bases and 4 bases, in that order; junction bases with no gene match: 5. There are 15 residues in the CDR3. The DNA for the CDR3 is TGCGCCAGCAGCCCGGGGACTAGCGGTTCAGATACGCAGTATTTT. Amino acids: CASSPGTSGSDTQYF.

The J gene is TRBJ2-7, the V gene TRBV19; TRBD1 matches at 9 bases. V gave up 4 bases and J gave up 7 bases; unmatched junction bases: 14. Germline V gene lookup returns CDR1 LNHDA and CDR2 SQIVND (reference sequence). The CDR3 extends over 16 amino acids. This chain's CDR3 is CASSKPTGGRSKEQYF. In nucleotides, the CDR3 is TGTGCCAGTAGTAAGCCGACAGGGGGGCGGTCGAAGGAGCAGTACTTC. Full variable domain (missing parts from reference TRBV19 and TRBJ2-7): DGGITQSPKYLFRKEGQNVTLSCEQNLNHDAMYWYRQDPGQGLRLIYYSQIVNDFQKGDIAEGYSVSREKKESFPLTVTSAQKNPTAFYLCASSKPTGGRSKEQYFGPGTRLTVT.

This clone has only one observation. The chain recombines TRBV6-1 with TRBJ2-7; 9 nucleotides align to TRBD1. CDR1 and CDR2 (germline): MNHNS, SASEGT. Trimming took 3 bases from V and 3 from J; bases not matched to a gene: 12. There are 17 residues in the CDR3. The CDR3 DNA is TGTGCCAGCAGTGACCCCGGGACAGGGCCCACCGGCTACGAGCAGTACTTC. Encoded protein: CASSDPGTGPTGYEQYF.

About this clone itself: Germline and junction disagree at one end, which may indicate a read error. CDR3 amino acids: CASSLGLALNQETQYF. The CDR3 region has the DNA TGTGCTAGCAGCTTGGGACTAGCCCTCAATCAAGAGACCCAGTACTTC. This chain uses TRBV7-7 with TRBJ2-5; 9 bases map to TRBD2. The CDR3 extends over 16 amino acids. Germline CDR1 is SSHAT and CDR2 is FNYEAQ (reference sequence).

The V and J genes are TRBV9 and TRBJ2-7; 10 bases map to TRBD1. The germline V gene has CDR1 SGDLS and CDR2 YYNGEE. This CDR3 spans 14 amino acids. The junction had 6 bases not matched to a gene; V was cut back by 4 bases and J by 5 bases. The DNA for the CDR3 is TGTGCCAGCAGCCCCCGGGACAGGGGTAACGAGCAGTACTTC. Translation gives CASSPRDRGNEQYF.

The chain couples TRBV9 to TRBJ1-6, with D unclear. V shed 0 bases and J shed 10 bases, with 14 bases lying between them. CDR1 is SGDLS, CDR2 YYNGEE, per germline. The CDR3 consists of 15 residues. The chain's CDR3 is CASSVDAAEESPLHF. In DNA, the CDR3 is TGTGCCAGCAGCGTAGATGCGGCGGAAGAGTCACCCCTCCACTTT.

V is TRBV28 and J is TRBJ1-1; D ambiguous. The CDR3 has 15 amino acids. Per germline, CDR1 MDHEN and CDR2 SYDVKM. Trimming took off 2 bases at V and 3 bases at J, with 13 bases between the two ends. The CDR3 region is CASSLVGRTDTEAFF. The CDR3 bases are TGTGCCAGCAGTTTAGTCGGCAGGACTGACACTGAAGCTTTCTTT.